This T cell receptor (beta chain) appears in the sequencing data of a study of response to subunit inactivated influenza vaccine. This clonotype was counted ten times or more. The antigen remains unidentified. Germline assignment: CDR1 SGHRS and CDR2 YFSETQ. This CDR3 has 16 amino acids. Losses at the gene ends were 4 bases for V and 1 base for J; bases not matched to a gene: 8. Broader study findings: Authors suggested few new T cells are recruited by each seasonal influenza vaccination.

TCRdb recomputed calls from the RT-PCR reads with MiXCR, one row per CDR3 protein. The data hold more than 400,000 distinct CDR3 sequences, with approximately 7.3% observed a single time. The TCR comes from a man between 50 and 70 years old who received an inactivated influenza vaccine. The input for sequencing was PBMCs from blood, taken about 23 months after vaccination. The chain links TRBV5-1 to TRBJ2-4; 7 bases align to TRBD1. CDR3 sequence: CASSPLTGFAKNIQYF. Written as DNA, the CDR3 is TGCGCCAGCAGCCCGCTGACAGGGTTTGCCAAAAACATTCAGTACTTC.